Listed below are T cell receptor beta chains from one sample, sequenced in a study of blood T cell repertoires in COVID-19. TCRdb keeps only in-frame clones here, not all; method: immunoSEQ multiplex PCR. The sample holds approximately 450,000 clones; about 89% are singletons and the top ten take roughly 4%. The sample was peripheral blood. The source is a woman in her twenties or thirties with acute or convalescent COVID-19. Each CDR3 is given with its conserved first and last residue. Fields, in order: V gene, clone size, CDR3 length, J gene, D gene, CDR3 DNA, CDR3 protein. D genes are given only for firm matches. Clone size is shown for a subset of rows, as once, few, many or a class of expanded clone.

>TRBV7-2|few|19|TRBJ2-3|.
TGTGCCAGCAGCTCCCACAGCTTTGCCGGGGTGAAGGGCACAGATACGCAGTATTTT
CASSSHSFAGVKGTDTQYF
>TRBV4-1|few|13|TRBJ2-1|.
TGCGCCAGCAGCCAAGTTGGGAGGACAGGTCAGTTCTTC
CASSQVGRTGQFF
>TRBV5-6|.|14|TRBJ2-7|.
TGTGCCAGCAGCTTGTTGATGGGGCGCAACGAGCAGTACTTC
CASSLLMGRNEQYF
>TRBV7-9|.|17|TRBJ1-1|TRBD1
TGTGCCAGCAGCTCCTACGACAGGGTAGGTAAGAACACTGAAGCTTTCTTT
CASSSYDRVGKNTEAFF
>TRBV19|few|16|TRBJ1-5|TRBD1
TGTGCCAGTAGTTGGGGGACAGGGTTGAGCAATCAGCCCCAGCATTTT
CASSWGTGLSNQPQHF
>TRBV7-9|.|14|TRBJ1-5|.
TGTGCCAGCAGCGCTACAGGGTACAATCAGCCCCAGCATTTT
CASSATGYNQPQHF
>TRBV12-3/TRBV12-4|.|11|TRBJ1-5|.
TGTGCCAGCAGTTTCCAGGGGCCCCAGCATTTT
CASSFQGPQHF
>TRBV21-1|.|19|TRBJ2-4|.
TGTGCCAGTACAGAACAGGGGGAAGGATCTATGATAGCCAAAAACATTCAGTACTTC
CASTEQGEGSMIAKNIQYF
>TRBV5-1|.|16|TRBJ2-1|TRBD1
TGCGCCAGCAGCTTTCTCCCGGGACAGGGGGCCAATGAGCAGTTCTTC
CASSFLPGQGANEQFF
>TRBV28|.|14|TRBJ1-1|.
TGTGCCAGCAGTTTATCGACAGTTGGCACTGAAGCTTTCTTT
CASSLSTVGTEAFF
>TRBV5-4|once|17|TRBJ2-1|TRBD2
TGTGCCAGCAGCTTGTTCGTCAGGGCCGTCGGGAGGAATGAGCAGTTCTTC
CASSLFVRAVGRNEQFF
>TRBV10-3|.|16|TRBJ2-1|TRBD2
TGTGCCATGGGACTAGCGGGGGGGCCTGGTCTTGTTGAGCAGTTCTTC
CAMGLAGGPGLVEQFF
>TRBV9|few|15|TRBJ1-1|TRBD1
TGTGCCAGCAGCCCAGACAGGGGACAGAACACTGAAGCTTTCTTT
CASSPDRGQNTEAFF
>TRBV5-1|.|14|TRBJ2-7|.
TGCGCCAGCAGATCCGCCGGAGGCTTCTACGAGCAGTACTTC
CASRSAGGFYEQYF
>TRBV7-3|.|16|TRBJ1-1|.
TGTGCCAGCAGCTTAAATTCCAGGGGAGCGAACACTGAAGCTTTCTTT
CASSLNSRGANTEAFF
>TRBV19|few|13|TRBJ2-7|.
TGTGCCAGTAGTCGACAGGTAACGGGGGAGCAGTACTTC
CASSRQVTGEQYF
>TRBV6-5|.|15|TRBJ1-2|.
TGTGCCAGCAGTTACTCGGGGCAGGTGATCTATGGCTACACCTTC
CASSYSGQVIYGYTF
>TRBV5-1|.|17|TRBJ1-2|.
TGCGCCAGCAGCTTGGCCTCATCGGGGGGCGCAGACTATGGCTACACCTTC
CASSLASSGGADYGYTF
>TRBV7-9|once|15|TRBJ2-3|TRBD1
TGTGCCAGCAGCACCGGGACAGGGTACACAGATACGCAGTATTTT
CASSTGTGYTDTQYF
>TRBV18|.|18|TRBJ2-1|TRBD2
TGTGCCAGCTCACCACTAGCGGGGGGAAAGGGGTCCTACAATGAGCAGTTCTTC
CASSPLAGGKGSYNEQFF
>TRBV9|once|15|TRBJ2-3|TRBD1
TGTGCCAGCAGCACAGGACAGGGGCTGGCAGATACGCAGTATTTT
CASSTGQGLADTQYF
>TRBV25-1|.|16|TRBJ2-3|TRBD2
TGTGCCAGCAGTGGTGCCCTGGCGGGGGTGACAGATACGCAGTATTTT
CASSGALAGVTDTQYF
>TRBV18|.|16|TRBJ2-1|TRBD2
TGTGCCAGCTCACCAAACAGCGGGGGGCCGGTCTATGAGCAGTTCTTC
CASSPNSGGPVYEQFF
>TRBV7-8|.|14|TRBJ1-6|TRBD1
TGTGCCAGCAGCCCAGGGACAGTTAATTCACCCCTCCACTTT
CASSPGTVNSPLHF
>TRBV21-1|once|15|TRBJ1-5|.
TGTGCCAGCAGCACCCAGTTTCATAGCAATCAGCCCCAGCATTTT
CASSTQFHSNQPQHF
>TRBV29-1|few|13|TRBJ2-5|.
TGCAGCGTTGCAAAGACTGCACAAGAGACCCAGTACTTC
CSVAKTAQETQYF
>TRBV4-1|.|14|TRBJ1-5|.
TGCGCCAGCAGCCAACCAGGGAAGAATCAGCCCCAGCATTTT
CASSQPGKNQPQHF
>TRBV6-2/TRBV6-3|.|19|TRBJ2-3|.
TGTGCCAGCAGTTACTCCGTCTCGGGGAGAGGGAGCCGCACAGATACGCAGTATTTT
CASSYSVSGRGSRTDTQYF
>TRBV5-8|.|12|TRBJ1-2|.
TGTGCCATCGGCGCGGGGGTGGGTGGCTACACCTTC
CAIGAGVGGYTF
>TRBV7-2|.|18|TRBJ2-1|TRBD2
TGTGCCAGCAGCTTACACCCCCCCACGGCGGGGGGGTTCAATGAGCAGTTCTTC
CASSLHPPTAGGFNEQFF
>TRBV5-1|once|15|TRBJ1-1|.
TGCGCCAGCAGCGCGGATTTCGGGGTGGCCACTGAAGCTTTCTTT
CASSADFGVATEAFF
>TRBV19|.|13|TRBJ2-5|.
TGTGCCAGTAGTAGACGCCGGGGGGAGACCCAGTACTTC
CASSRRRGETQYF
>TRBV7-9|.|14|TRBJ1-6|TRBD1
TGTGCCAGCAGCGCAGGGGGCGCGTATTCACCCCTCCACTTT
CASSAGGAYSPLHF
>TRBV4-1|.|14|TRBJ2-3|.
TGCGCCAGCAGCCCCTCGAGGGGCACAGATACGCAGTATTTT
CASSPSRGTDTQYF
>TRBV2|.|15|TRBJ2-1|TRBD2
TGTGCCAGCAGTGAGTCTAGCGGGGGGGCAAATGAGCAGTTCTTC
CASSESSGGANEQFF
>TRBV6-5|.|11|TRBJ1-1|.
TGTGCCAGCGCAAGGGGGACTGAAGCTTTCTTT
CASARGTEAFF
>TRBV3-1/TRBV3-2|.|15|TRBJ1-6|TRBD1
TGTGCCAGCAGCCAAGGACAGGGGGATAATTCACCCCTCCACTTT
CASSQGQGDNSPLHF
>TRBV2|.|14|TRBJ2-1|.
TGTGCCAGCAGTGAAGATGCCGGGGAGAGTGAGCAGTTCTTC
CASSEDAGESEQFF
>TRBV4-1|.|15|TRBJ2-3|TRBD2
TGCGCCAGCAGCCAAGTTAGCGGGTCCACAGATACGCAGTATTTT
CASSQVSGSTDTQYF
>TRBV6-1|.|14|TRBJ1-1|TRBD1
TGTGCCAGCAGTGAAGCCTGGAAGGGACAGCGAGCTTTCTTT
CASSEAWKGQRAFF
>TRBV19|.|12|TRBJ2-3|.
TGTGCCAGTAGTCTGTCTTTGGATACGCAGTATTTT
CASSLSLDTQYF
>TRBV11-3|few|13|TRBJ2-2|.
TGTGCCAGCAGCTCACGGAGAACCGGGGAGCTGTTTTTT
CASSSRRTGELFF
>TRBV12-5|.|15|TRBJ1-2|.
TGTGCTAGTGGTTTGGTAAATGGCAGAAAGGAGGGCTACACCTTC
CASGLVNGRKEGYTF
>TRBV7-2|many|15|TRBJ1-6|.
TGTGCCAGCAGCTCCCCGAGAACAGAAGGTTCACCCCTCCACTTT
CASSSPRTEGSPLHF
>TRBV6-5|.|14|TRBJ2-7|.
TGTGCCAGCAGCACGGGGAGTGTTTCCTACGAGCAGTACTTC
CASSTGSVSYEQYF
>TRBV28|.|16|TRBJ2-1|.
TGTGCCAGCAGTTTAGCCGACGGGTTGGCACGATATGAGCAGTTCTTC
CASSLADGLARYEQFF
>TRBV28|.|14|TRBJ2-7|TRBD2
TGTGCCAGCAGCCGCGGGGGGGGAGGCTACGAGCAGTACTTC
CASSRGGGGYEQYF
>TRBV2|.|15|TRBJ1-3|.
TGTGCCAGCAGTGAGCAGACAGTCCCAGGAAACACCATATATTTT
CASSEQTVPGNTIYF
>TRBV5-4|.|14|TRBJ1-1|.
TGTGCCAGCAGCCGGGGGGGTCTGAACACTGAAGCTTTCTTT
CASSRGGLNTEAFF
>TRBV4-2|.|15|TRBJ2-1|.
TGTGCCAGCAGCCAAAAGGTCGGGGGTTACAATGAGCAGTTCTTC
CASSQKVGGYNEQFF
>TRBV3-1/TRBV3-2|.|12|TRBJ1-1|.
TGTGCCAGCAGCCGTGACACCGGTGAAGCTTTCTTT
CASSRDTGEAFF
>TRBV3-1/TRBV3-2|.|16|TRBJ2-1|.
TGTGCCAGCAGCCCCCTCGGCGGGGATTCCTACAATGAGCAGTTCTTC
CASSPLGGDSYNEQFF
>TRBV6-2/TRBV6-3|few|14|TRBJ1-1|.
TGTGCCAGCAGTCCCGCCAGGGGGAACACTGAAGCTTTCTTT
CASSPARGNTEAFF
>TRBV15|.|13|TRBJ2-1|.
TGTGCCACCAGCAGAGGAGTTTACGATGAGCAGTTCTTC
CATSRGVYDEQFF
>TRBV7-9|.|15|TRBJ1-2|.
TGTGCCAGCAGCTTAGTAGCCCCGAGCTACTATGGCTACACCTTC
CASSLVAPSYYGYTF
>TRBV20-1|.|14|TRBJ2-7|.
TGCAGTGCTAGTCCGTGGGGCCGACCCTACGAGCAGTACTTC
CSASPWGRPYEQYF
>TRBV15|.|13|TRBJ2-1|.
TGTGCCACCAGCCCTGGCAGGCATAATGAGCAGTTCTTC
CATSPGRHNEQFF
>TRBV24-1|.|13|TRBJ1-1|.
TGTGCCACCAGTTTGGCGGGGTCCACTGAAGCTTTCTTT
CATSLAGSTEAFF
>TRBV15|.|18|TRBJ2-3|TRBD2
TGTGCCACCAGCATAAGCCGGACTAGCGGGGTAGGAGGGGATACGCAGTATTTT
CATSISRTSGVGGDTQYF